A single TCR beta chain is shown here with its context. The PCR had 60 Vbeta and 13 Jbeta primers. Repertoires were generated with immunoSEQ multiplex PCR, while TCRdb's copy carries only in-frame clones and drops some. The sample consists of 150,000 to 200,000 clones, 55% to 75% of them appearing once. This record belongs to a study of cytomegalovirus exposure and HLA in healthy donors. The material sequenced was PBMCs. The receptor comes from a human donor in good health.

The CDR3 nucleotides read TGTGCCAGCAGTCCAGACAGGGGTACGGGCTATGGCTACACCTTC. Amino acids: CASSPDRGTGYGYTF. The chain has TRBV27 and TRBJ1-2; TRBD1 matches 8 bases. This CDR3 spans 15 amino acids. Germline CDR1 is MNHEY and CDR2 is SMNVEV (reference sequence). Trimming took 5 bases from V and 4 from J; bases not matched to a gene: 9.